The next 29 T cell receptor beta chains were all read from a single sample in a study of control samples from healthy donors and cancer patients. The table came from immunoSEQ multiplex PCR; TCRdb's copy has only in-frame clones and leaves some out. The sample contains roughly 80,000 clones, 80% to 95% of which appear only once. Material: blood. The receptors shown here come from a woman aged 60 to 75 in good health.

The chain links TRBV6-2 or TRBV6-3 to TRBJ2-7, with 8 bases fitting TRBD1. The junction had 7 bases not matched to a gene; V was cut back by 2 bases and J by 4 bases. This CDR3 is 15 amino acids long. Germline lookup yields CDR1 MNHEY and CDR2 SVGEGT. The CDR3: CASSYRDRGGYEQYF. CDR3 nucleotides: TGTGCCAGCAGTTACCGCGACAGGGGAGGATACGAGCAGTACTTC.

Comment on this clone: A read error may produce the germline difference seen at one junction end. This chain connects TRBV27 to TRBJ1-3; 9 bases are a match to TRBD1. The CDR3 is made up of 15 amino acids. Per germline, CDR1 MNHEY and CDR2 SMNVEV (reference sequence). DNA of the CDR3: TGTGCCAGCAGTCCGGACAGGGGCTCTCGAAACACCATATATTTT. It specifies CASSPDRGSRNTIYF.

V is TRBV27 and J is TRBJ2-7; TRBD2 is a possible D gene (5 bases). There are 12 residues in the CDR3. Trimming removed 4 bases from V and 7 bases from J, with 11 bases in between. Germline CDR1 is MNHEY and CDR2 is SMNVEV (reference sequence). CDR3 bases: TGTGCCAGCAGTTCCCGTTCGGGAGAGCAGTACTTC. Amino acids: CASSSRSGEQYF.

The CDR3: CASSGGNTEAFF. Here the CDR3 DNA reads TGTGCCAGCAGTGGGGGGAACACTGAAGCTTTCTTT. The rearrangement links TRBV28 to TRBJ1-1; tentative D call: TRBD1 (5 bases). The CDR3 has 12 residues. Germline V CDR1 and CDR2: MDHEN, SYDVKM. V lost 5 bases, J lost 1 base, and 5 bases lay in between. Complete variable domain (other parts from reference TRBV28 and TRBJ1-1): DVKVTQSSRYLVKRTGEKVFLECVQDMDHENMFWYRQDPGLGLRLIYFSYDVKMKEKGDIPEGYSVSREKKERFSLILESASTNQTSMYLCASSGGNTEAFFGQGTRLTVV.

The V call is TRBV5-4, the J call TRBJ2-2; 10 bases match TRBD1. CDR1 and CDR2 (germline): SGHNT, YYREEE (reference sequence). The V segment lost 2 bases and the J segment 5 bases; nucleotides outside the gene matches: 3. The CDR3 consists of 15 residues. CDR3 nucleotides: TGTGCCAGCAGCTTAAGACAGGGGGCGACCGGGGAGCTGTTTTTT. This sequence encodes CASSLRQGATGELFF.

The chain combines TRBV12-3 or TRBV12-4 with TRBJ2-5, with D unresolved. Trimming removed 8 bases at V and 1 base at J, with 8 bases between. The CDR3 runs to 12 residues. The CDR3 reads CASGQIQETQYF. The CDR3 DNA sequence: TGTGCCAGCGGCCAGATCCAAGAGACCCAGTACTTC.

The V and J genes are TRBV6-5 and TRBJ2-3, with a tentative D call TRBD2 (6 bases). The CDR3 spans 11 residues. V was clipped by 8 bases and J by 9 bases, with 12 bases between them. Looked up from germline, CDR1 is MNHEY and CDR2 is SVGAGI. The CDR3 sequence is CASARGGTQYF. For the CDR3, the DNA is TGTGCCAGCGCGCGGGGCGGGACGCAGTATTTT.

The rearrangement uses TRBV15 and TRBJ1-3; perhaps TRBD1 as D (5 bases). V lost 5 bases to trimming and J lost 1 base, with 12 bases between them. This CDR3 is built from 15 residues. Per the germline V gene, CDR1 is LNHNV and CDR2 is YYDKDF (reference sequence). This CDR3 is CATSPGWGSGNTIYF. The CDR3 nucleotides read TGTGCCACCAGCCCAGGGTGGGGATCTGGAAACACCATATATTTT. The full variable domain, in which reference TRBV15 and TRBJ1-3 provide the parts outside the CDR3, is DAMVIQNPRYQVTQFGKPVTLSCSQTLNHNVMYWYQQKSSQAPKLLFHYYDKDFNNEADTPDNFQSRRPNTSFCFLDIRSPGLGDTAMYLCATSPGWGSGNTIYFGEGSWLTVV.

This sequence joins TRBV6-1 and TRBJ2-7; the match to TRBD1 covers 9 bases. The CDR3 loop spans 15 amino acids. V gave up 3 bases and J gave up 2 bases; unmatched junction bases: 5. Germline-derived CDR1 and CDR2 are MNHNS and SASEGT. The CDR3 DNA follows: TGTGCCAGCAGTGACACCGGGACAGGGACCTACGAGCAGTACTTC. Protein sequence: CASSDTGTGTYEQYF.

The CDR3 spells CASSPRLTTELFF. In DNA, the CDR3 is TGTGCCAGCAGCCCCCGATTGACTACGGAGCTGTTTTTT. The chain has TRBV3-1 (or the pseudogene TRBV3-2) and TRBJ2-2, with D maybe TRBD2 (5 bases). The CDR3 spans 13 residues. CDR1 is LGHDT, CDR2 YNNKEL, per germline (reference sequence). Trimming took 4 bases from V and 10 from J, leaving 13 bases between them.

The chain uses TRBV19 and TRBJ1-5, with D tentatively TRBD1 (5 bases). Germline-derived CDR1 and CDR2 are LNHDA and SQIVND (reference sequence). This CDR3 spans 15 amino acids. V was clipped by 7 bases and J by 4 bases, with 17 bases between them. CDR3 region: CASTQRGDGNQPQHF. CDR3 sequence (DNA): TGTGCCAGTACGCAAAGGGGCGATGGAAATCAGCCCCAGCATTTT.

J is TRBJ2-5 and V is TRBV18, with 10 bases matching TRBD2. Germline trimming cut 4 bases from V and 5 bases from J; bases unmatched to any gene: 13. The CDR3 has 17 amino acids. CDR1 is KGHSH, CDR2 LQKENI, per germline. This CDR3 reads CASSLSSAGGPGETQYF. In DNA, the CDR3 is TGTGCCAGCTCACTTTCGTCAGCGGGAGGGCCTGGTGAGACCCAGTACTTC.

This chain connects TRBV19 to TRBJ1-1, with unresolved D. Germline CDR1 is LNHDA and CDR2 is SQIVND (reference sequence). The V and J ends lost 5 bases and 3 bases respectively, with 13 bases between them. CDR3 length: 14 amino acids. The CDR3 coding sequence is TGTGCCAGTAGTTCCCAGACTGCGGACACTGAAGCTTTCTTT. It yields the protein CASSSQTADTEAFF.

The chain links TRBV4-2 to TRBJ2-1; 9 bases fit TRBD2. CDR3 length equals 17 residues. V shed 0 bases and J 8 bases; nucleotides not matched to a gene: 11. CDR1 LGHNA and CDR2 YNFKEQ come from the germline V gene. For the CDR3, the DNA is TGTGCCAGCAGCCAAGATCCGGGAATAGCGGGGGAAGATGAGCAGTTCTTC. The encoded protein is CASSQDPGIAGEDEQFF.

This clone was found a few times. This sequence joins TRBV10-3 and TRBJ2-7; D may be TRBD1 (6 bases). The ends were cut back, 3 bases at V and 0 bases at J, with 12 bases in the middle. CDR3 length: 15 residues. Germline assignment: CDR1 ENHRY and CDR2 SYGVKD. For the CDR3, the DNA is TGTGCCATCAGTGACGCGACAGGCTACTCCTACGAGCAGTACTTC. Encoded protein: CAISDATGYSYEQYF.

The chain has TRBV19 and TRBJ1-5; D might be TRBD1 (6 bases). The CDR3 is 14 amino acids. Trimming removed 5 bases at V and 9 bases at J, with 17 bases between. Germline-derived CDR1 and CDR2 are LNHDA and SQIVND (reference sequence). In DNA, the CDR3 is TGTGCCAGTAGTTTAGGGGGAACCGAGGGGCCCCAGCATTTT. Translating it yields CASSLGGTEGPQHF.

A single count supports this clone. The V call is TRBV5-1, the J call TRBJ1-1; 9 nucleotides line up with TRBD1. CDR1 and CDR2 (germline): SGHRS, YFSETQ. The V segment lost 4 bases and the J segment 2 bases; nucleotides outside the gene matches: 6. This CDR3 comprises 15 residues. The CDR3 sequence: CASSPMGQGNTEAFF. Written as DNA, the CDR3 is TGCGCCAGCAGCCCAATGGGACAGGGAAACACTGAAGCTTTCTTT.

V usage is TRBV4-2 and J usage is TRBJ1-4; D unclear. This CDR3 spans 14 amino acids. Germline V gene lookup returns CDR1 LGHNA and CDR2 YNFKEQ. The V end lost 1 base, the J end lost 7 bases, and 10 bases lay between the germline ends. The CDR3 nucleotides read TGTGCCAGCAGCCAAGGGCCGGATGCTGAAAAACTGTTTTTT. It encodes CASSQGPDAEKLFF.

The rearrangement uses TRBV30 and TRBJ1-1; TRBD1 might be the D (5 bases). Germline CDR1 GTSNPN, CDR2 SVGIG (reference sequence). The CDR3 sequence is 17 residues long. V shed 2 bases and J shed 6 bases, with 25 bases lying between them. CDR3 amino acids: CAWSFPPRGREHPEAFF. CDR3 in DNA: TGTGCCTGGAGTTTTCCACCACGAGGCAGGGAGCACCCTGAAGCTTTCTTT.

The rearrangement links TRBV28 to TRBJ2-6; D is unclear. Deletions cut 5 bases from V and 0 bases from J, with 11 bases between. Germline CDR1 and CDR2: MDHEN and SYDVKM. The CDR3 has 16 residues. CDR3 amino acids: CASSENSLSGANVLTF. CDR3 nucleotide sequence: TGTGCCAGCAGTGAAAACAGCCTCTCTGGGGCCAACGTCCTGACTTTC.

The chain combines TRBV5-5 with TRBJ1-2; TRBD1 matches at 10 bases. The length of the CDR3 is 18 residues. The V and J ends lost 0 bases and 0 bases, in that order; junction bases with no gene match: 8. Looked up from germline, CDR1 is SGHKS and CDR2 is YYEKEE (reference sequence). CDR3 DNA sequence: TGTGCCAGCAGCTTGGGTAGGACAGGGGGACGGGCTAACTATGGCTACACCTTC. This sequence encodes CASSLGRTGGRANYGYTF.

The chain couples TRBV3-1 (or the pseudogene TRBV3-2) to TRBJ2-7; the D is unclear. Germline CDR1 reads LGHDT; CDR2 reads YNNKEL (reference sequence). CDR3 length: 14 residues. Trimming pared 0 bases from V and 2 bases from J, leaving 8 bases between. The CDR3 loop reads CASSQDSGPYEQYF. The CDR3 bases are TGTGCCAGCAGCCAAGATTCTGGACCCTACGAGCAGTACTTC.

J is TRBJ1-5 and V is TRBV2; the D is unclear. V lost 4 bases, J lost 3 bases, and 10 bases lay in between. Germline loops: CDR1 SNHLY, CDR2 FYNNEI. CDR3 length: 14 residues. In DNA form, the CDR3 reads TGTGCCAGCAGTGCAGATAGGATCAATCAGCCCCAGCATTTT. Translated: CASSADRINQPQHF.

The rearrangement links TRBV25-1 to TRBJ2-1; 7 bases line up with TRBD2. Trimming took 2 bases from V and 7 from J; bases not matched to a gene: 2. The CDR3 totals 13 residues. Looked up from germline, CDR1 is MGHDK and CDR2 is SYGVNS. Here the CDR3 reads CASSEPAGNEQFF. The CDR3 nucleotides read TGTGCCAGCAGTGAACCAGCGGGAAATGAGCAGTTCTTC.

The CDR3 reads CAGTRAGRPYEQYF. The DNA of the CDR3 is TGTGCCGGCACCCGCGCAGGCCGCCCCTACGAGCAGTACTTC. The chain has TRBV7-9 and TRBJ2-7; no firm D call. The CDR3 runs to 14 residues. Germline loops: CDR1 SEHNR, CDR2 FQNEAQ (reference sequence). The V end lost 11 bases, the J end lost 2 bases, and 19 bases lay between the germline ends.

V is TRBV5-6 and J is TRBJ2-7; 9 nucleotides agree with TRBD1. V was clipped by 4 bases and J by 5 bases; unmatched bases: 10. This CDR3 region has 15 residues. Germline V gene sequence: CDR1 SGHDT, CDR2 YYEEEE. CDR3 amino acids: CASSDYGQGTHEQYF. Here the CDR3 DNA reads TGTGCCAGCAGCGACTACGGACAGGGGACCCACGAGCAGTACTTC.

The J gene is TRBJ1-1, the V gene TRBV9, with D tentatively TRBD1 (6 bases). CDR3 length: 14 residues. V was shortened by 3 bases and J by 2 bases, with 11 bases between the two germline ends. CDR1 and CDR2 from the germline V gene are SGDLS and YYNGEE. The CDR3 region has the DNA TGTGCCAGCAGCGCCCGAGGGGGTAACACTGAAGCTTTCTTT. Protein: CASSARGGNTEAFF.

The chain employs TRBV7-9 and TRBJ2-6; D gene ambiguous. The CDR3 runs 16 residues. The V gene's germline CDR1 is SEHNR and CDR2 FQNEAQ (reference sequence). V lost 1 base, J lost 0 bases, and 7 bases lay in between. CDR3 bases: TGTGCCAGCAGCTTAGGAGCGCGCTCTGGGGCCAACGTCCTGACTTTC. It is translated as CASSLGARSGANVLTF.

The CDR3: CASSPSTANTGELFF. The CDR3 DNA sequence: TGTGCCAGCAGTCCGTCTACCGCGAACACCGGGGAGCTGTTTTTT. The V gene is TRBV6-5, the J gene TRBJ2-2; D is unresolved. This CDR3 contains 15 residues. Trimming shortened V by 5 bases and J by 0 bases, and 10 bases separated the two germline ends. Germline assignment: CDR1 MNHEY and CDR2 SVGAGI.